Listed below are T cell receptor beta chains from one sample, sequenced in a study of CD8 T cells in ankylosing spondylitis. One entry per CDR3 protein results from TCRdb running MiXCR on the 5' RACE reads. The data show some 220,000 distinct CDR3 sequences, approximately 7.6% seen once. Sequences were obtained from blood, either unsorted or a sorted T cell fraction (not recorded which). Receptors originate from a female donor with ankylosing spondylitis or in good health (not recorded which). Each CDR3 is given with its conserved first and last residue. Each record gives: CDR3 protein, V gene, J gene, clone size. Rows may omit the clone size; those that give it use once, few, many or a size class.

CDR3aa: CASSLETLRWSQETQYF
v_gene: TRBV28
j_gene: TRBJ2-5
abundance: many

CDR3aa: CASSYSRVYNEQFF
v_gene: TRBV6-6
j_gene: TRBJ2-1
abundance: many

CDR3aa: CSAPGDQTYEQYF
v_gene: TRBV20-1
j_gene: TRBJ2-7
abundance: many

CDR3aa: CSARQGASSGANVLTF
v_gene: TRBV20-1
j_gene: TRBJ2-6
abundance: .

CDR3aa: CASSHGTADNEQFF
v_gene: TRBV4-3
j_gene: TRBJ2-1
abundance: many

CDR3aa: CASSTEQGSGNTIYF
v_gene: TRBV7-2
j_gene: TRBJ1-3
abundance: many

CDR3aa: CSVGGEAKNIQYF
v_gene: TRBV29-1
j_gene: TRBJ2-4
abundance: .

CDR3aa: CASSSTLLRTYTDTQYF
v_gene: TRBV5-6
j_gene: TRBJ2-3
abundance: many

CDR3aa: CSASGMGGGGYTF
v_gene: TRBV20-1
j_gene: TRBJ1-2
abundance: many

CDR3aa: CASSEPGLISPTQYF
v_gene: TRBV25-1
j_gene: TRBJ2-7
abundance: many

CDR3aa: CASSFFPGSSYEQYF
v_gene: TRBV5-5
j_gene: TRBJ2-7
abundance: many

CDR3aa: CASSAGLPGELFF
v_gene: TRBV5-4
j_gene: TRBJ2-2
abundance: few

CDR3aa: CASVPGTTSTDTQYF
v_gene: TRBV11-2
j_gene: TRBJ2-3
abundance: many

CDR3aa: CSAPRVGGRSYEQYF
v_gene: TRBV20-1
j_gene: TRBJ2-7
abundance: many

CDR3aa: CASSWAGDRNEQFF
v_gene: TRBV3-1
j_gene: TRBJ2-1
abundance: .

CDR3aa: CASSEGKSLSYEQYF
v_gene: TRBV2
j_gene: TRBJ2-7
abundance: few

CDR3aa: CSASVLPGYTTSPLHF
v_gene: TRBV20-1
j_gene: TRBJ1-6
abundance: many

CDR3aa: CASSPRTPSNTGELFF
v_gene: TRBV18
j_gene: TRBJ2-2
abundance: many

CDR3aa: CASSTGNSGELFF
v_gene: TRBV5-1
j_gene: TRBJ2-2
abundance: many

CDR3aa: CASSLGASQVNEQFF
v_gene: TRBV11-2
j_gene: TRBJ2-1
abundance: many

CDR3aa: CASSPVNRGIRNQPQHF
v_gene: TRBV6-2/TRBV6-3
j_gene: TRBJ1-5
abundance: many

CDR3aa: CASGRGLAASTDTQYF
v_gene: TRBV7-2
j_gene: TRBJ2-3
abundance: many

CDR3aa: CASSGRTGSTDTQYF
v_gene: TRBV5-1
j_gene: TRBJ2-3
abundance: few

CDR3aa: CASSLVAGIADTQYF
v_gene: TRBV7-2
j_gene: TRBJ2-3
abundance: many

CDR3aa: CASSSPGQGLSSYEQYF
v_gene: TRBV27
j_gene: TRBJ2-7
abundance: many

CDR3aa: CASNWEGGYTF
v_gene: TRBV6-5
j_gene: TRBJ1-2
abundance: many

CDR3aa: CSVETSSYEQYF
v_gene: TRBV20-1
j_gene: TRBJ2-7
abundance: few

CDR3aa: CASSEPPQETQYF
v_gene: TRBV25-1
j_gene: TRBJ2-5
abundance: few

CDR3aa: CASSKEGGAGLAGEPSYNEQFF
v_gene: TRBV21-1
j_gene: TRBJ2-1
abundance: .

CDR3aa: CASSPAPRQGYNEQFF
v_gene: TRBV11-2
j_gene: TRBJ2-1
abundance: .

CDR3aa: CASSSPVSAGAFF
v_gene: TRBV7-9
j_gene: TRBJ1-1
abundance: few

CDR3aa: CASSFSQTYEQYF
v_gene: TRBV7-9
j_gene: TRBJ2-7
abundance: many

CDR3aa: CASSYRQGASNSPLHF
v_gene: TRBV4-1
j_gene: TRBJ1-6
abundance: .

CDR3aa: CATSDFYEQYF
v_gene: TRBV24-1
j_gene: TRBJ2-7
abundance: many

CDR3aa: CASSYASGSGEQYF
v_gene: TRBV6-5
j_gene: TRBJ2-7
abundance: .

CDR3aa: CSVHDRGSTDTQYF
v_gene: TRBV29-1
j_gene: TRBJ2-3
abundance: many